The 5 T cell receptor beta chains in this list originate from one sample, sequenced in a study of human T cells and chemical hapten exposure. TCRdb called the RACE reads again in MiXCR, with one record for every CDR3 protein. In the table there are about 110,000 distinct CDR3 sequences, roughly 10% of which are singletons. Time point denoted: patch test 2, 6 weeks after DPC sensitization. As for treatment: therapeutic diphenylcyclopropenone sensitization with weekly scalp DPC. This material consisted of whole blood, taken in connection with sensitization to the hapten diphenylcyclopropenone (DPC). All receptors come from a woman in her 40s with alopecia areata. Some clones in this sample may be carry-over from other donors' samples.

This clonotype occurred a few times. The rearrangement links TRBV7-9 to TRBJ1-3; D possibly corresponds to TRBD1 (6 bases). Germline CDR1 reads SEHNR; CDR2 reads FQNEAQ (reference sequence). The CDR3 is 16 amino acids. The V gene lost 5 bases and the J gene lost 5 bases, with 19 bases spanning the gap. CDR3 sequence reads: CASSPGEGRGRNTIYF. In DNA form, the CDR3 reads TGTGCCAGCAGCCCAGGGGAGGGCCGCGGAAGAAACACCATATATTTT.

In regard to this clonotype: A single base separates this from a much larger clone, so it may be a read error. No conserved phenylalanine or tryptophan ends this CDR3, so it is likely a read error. CDR3 amino acids: CASSVVSHGIYNEQFS. The CDR3 nucleotides are TGTGCCAGCAGCGTAGTAAGCCACGGGATTTACAATGAGCAGTTCTCC. The rearrangement joins TRBV9 to TRBJ2-1; maybe TRBD2 (5 bases). From germline, CDR1 is SGDLS and CDR2 YYNGEE. The ends were cut back, 0 bases at V and 4 bases at J, with 14 bases in the middle. The CDR3 is 16 amino acids.

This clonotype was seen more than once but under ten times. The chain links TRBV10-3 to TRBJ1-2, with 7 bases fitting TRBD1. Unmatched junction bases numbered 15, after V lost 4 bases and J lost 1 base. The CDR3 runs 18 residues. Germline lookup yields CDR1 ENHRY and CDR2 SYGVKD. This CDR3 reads CAISGLASGGLGNYGYTF. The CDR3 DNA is TGTGCCATCAGTGGTCTGGCGTCAGGGGGATTGGGTAACTATGGCTACACCTTC.

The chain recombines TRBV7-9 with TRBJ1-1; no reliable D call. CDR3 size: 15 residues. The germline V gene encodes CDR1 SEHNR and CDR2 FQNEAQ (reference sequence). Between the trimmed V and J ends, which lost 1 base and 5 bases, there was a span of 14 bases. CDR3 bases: TGTGCCAGCAGCTTAGAGCTCGCTATGGGGACTGAAGCTTTCTTT. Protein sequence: CASSLELAMGTEAFF.

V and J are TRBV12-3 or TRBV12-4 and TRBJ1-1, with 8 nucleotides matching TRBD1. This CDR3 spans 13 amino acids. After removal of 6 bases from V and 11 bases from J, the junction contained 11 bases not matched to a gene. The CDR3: CASSPGQGQRAFF. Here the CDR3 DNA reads TGTGCCAGCAGCCCCGGACAGGGCCAACGGGCTTTCTTT.